These 13 T cell receptor beta chains came from one sample sequenced in a study of shared clonotypes between healthy human individuals. Sequencing used immunoSEQ multiplex PCR; TCRdb keeps in-frame clones, though not all of them. The repertoire holds about 2.4 million clones, with more than 80% as singletons. Specimen: naive CD4+ T cells sorted from blood. Subset reported: CD45RA+ positively selected. The receptor source for this set is a man between 18 and 35 years old in good health.

This chain uses TRBV19 with TRBJ1-5; TRBD1 is a possible D gene (5 bases). The ends were cut back, 7 bases at V and 3 bases at J, with 13 bases in the middle. The CDR3 runs to 14 residues. The germline V gene encodes CDR1 LNHDA and CDR2 SQIVND (reference sequence). CDR3 nucleotides: TGTGCCAGTAACCCGACCGGGACCAATCAGCCCCAGCATTTT. As protein: CASNPTGTNQPQHF.

This clone was counted between two and nine times. The V call is TRBV28, the J call TRBJ1-2, with TRBD1 matching over 8 bases. Trimming cost V 2 bases and J 4 bases; bases outside gene matches: 6. This CDR3 is 15 amino acids long. Per germline, CDR1 MDHEN and CDR2 SYDVKM. The CDR3 spells CASSLEAGGLYGYTF. The CDR3 DNA follows: TGTGCCAGCAGTTTAGAGGCAGGGGGCCTCTATGGCTACACCTTC.

This chain connects TRBV15 to TRBJ1-1, with TRBD1 as a possible D gene (5 bases). The CDR3 length is 14 residues. Germline V gene lookup returns CDR1 LNHNV and CDR2 YYDKDF (reference sequence). V lost 1 base and J 5 bases, leaving 11 bases between the germline ends. Here the CDR3 DNA reads TGTGCCACCAGCAGAGTCGGCAGGGAGACTGAAGCTTTCTTT. This codes for CATSRVGRETEAFF. Together with reference TRBV15 and TRBJ1-1, the CDR3 gives the full variable domain: DAMVIQNPRYQVTQFGKPVTLSCSQTLNHNVMYWYQQKSSQAPKLLFHYYDKDFNNEADTPDNFQSRRPNTSFCFLDIRSPGLGDTAMYLCATSRVGRETEAFFGQGTRLTVV.

The J gene is TRBJ2-7, the V gene TRBV30, with unresolved D. The CDR3 covers 10 residues. V lost 0 bases and J lost 7, with 4 bases in between. Germline values: CDR1 GTSNPN, CDR2 SVGIG (reference sequence). The CDR3 bases are TGTGCCTGGAGTGTGACAGAGCAGTACTTC. Residues: CAWSVTEQYF. The full variable domain, completed using reference TRBV30 and TRBJ2-7, is SQTIHQWPATLVQPVGSPLSLECTVEGTSNPNLYWYRQAAGRGLQLLFYSVGIGQISSEVPQNLSASRPQDRQFILSSKKLLLSDSGFYLCAWSVTEQYFGPGTRLTVT.

The V and J genes are TRBV29-1 and TRBJ1-2; D gene uncertain. Deletions cut 7 bases from V and 8 bases from J, with 17 bases between. This CDR3 has 12 amino acids. The germline gives CDR1 SQVTM, CDR2 ANQGSEA. CDR3 amino acids: CSAASVAAGYTF. The DNA of the CDR3 is TGCAGCGCTGCGAGTGTGGCGGCGGGCTACACCTTC.

Only one count was recorded for this clone. This chain links TRBV7-9 with TRBJ2-7; 8 nucleotides line up with TRBD1. CDR3 length: 15 residues. CDR1 and CDR2 (germline): SEHNR, FQNEAQ (reference sequence). J lost 5 bases, V lost 6 bases, and 12 bases had no gene match. CDR3 amino acids: CASRADRGRNNEQYF. The CDR3 region has the DNA TGTGCCAGCAGGGCTGACAGGGGACGAAACAACGAGCAGTACTTC.

The rearrangement joins TRBV11-2 to TRBJ2-1, with 8 bases identical to TRBD2. This CDR3 contains 15 residues. J was trimmed by 5 bases and V by 5 bases; bases with no gene match: 8. Per the germline V gene, CDR1 is SGHAT and CDR2 is FQNNGV. The CDR3 is CASSRRGSGNNEQFF. CDR3 coding DNA: TGTGCCAGCAGCCGCCGGGGTAGCGGGAACAATGAGCAGTTCTTC.

The J gene is TRBJ2-1, the V gene TRBV5-1; 7 nucleotides match TRBD1. The CDR3 covers 15 residues. V shed 6 bases and J 0 bases; nucleotides not matched to a gene: 6. The germline V gene encodes CDR1 SGHRS and CDR2 YFSETQ. The CDR3 spells CASTGQASSYNEQFF. As DNA, the CDR3 is TGCGCCAGCACCGGACAGGCGAGCTCCTACAATGAGCAGTTCTTC.

CDR3 bases: TGTGCCAGCAGTCCCCGGGACAGGGTCGTCTATGGCTACACCTTC. Protein: CASSPRDRVVYGYTF. This chain links TRBV6-5 with TRBJ1-2; 9 nucleotides agree with TRBD1. The junction had 8 bases not matched to a gene; V was cut back by 5 bases and J by 4 bases. Germline loops: CDR1 MNHEY, CDR2 SVGAGI. The CDR3 totals 15 residues.

V is TRBV4-3 and J is TRBJ2-5; 7 positions match TRBD2. This CDR3 has 15 amino acids. CDR1 LGHNA and CDR2 YSLEER come from the germline V gene. V gave up 2 bases and J gave up 5 bases; unmatched junction bases: 8. Written as DNA, the CDR3 is TGCGCCAGCAGCCAACTTCGAGCGGGAAGGGAGACCCAGTACTTC. Translated: CASSQLRAGRETQYF.

The V and J genes are TRBV5-1 and TRBJ1-3; no reliable D call. V lost 5 bases to trimming and J lost 0 bases, with 9 bases between them. The CDR3 has 14 residues. Germline CDR1 SGHRS, CDR2 YFSETQ. CDR3 coding DNA: TGCGCCAGCAGGGTCCACATCTCTGGAAACACCATATATTTT. Translation gives CASRVHISGNTIYF.

V usage is TRBV11-2 and J usage is TRBJ2-7, with a weak D call TRBD1 (6 bases). V dropped 1 base and J dropped 3 bases, with 13 bases sitting between them. The CDR3 sequence is 15 residues long. Germline assignment: CDR1 SGHAT and CDR2 FQNNGV. CDR3 DNA: TGTGCCAGCAGCTTAGCTATTAGGGGGAGCTACGAGCAGTACTTC. It translates to CASSLAIRGSYEQYF.

The CDR3 sequence: CAISSLIDYEQYF. As DNA, the CDR3 is TGTGCCATCAGTAGCCTCATAGACTACGAGCAGTACTTC. The chain links TRBV10-3 to TRBJ2-7; D is unclear. Germline assignment: CDR1 ENHRY and CDR2 SYGVKD. V shed 5 bases and J shed 3 bases, with 11 bases lying between them. The CDR3 extends over 13 amino acids.